This T cell receptor (beta chain) was observed in a study of cytomegalovirus exposure and HLA in healthy donors. The PCR employed 60 Vbeta primers together with 13 Jbeta primers. Method: immunoSEQ multiplex PCR; TCRdb's copy keeps in-frame clones and lacks some. The table lists fewer than 250,000 clones, 60% to 80% of them singletons, with roughly 1.9% in the top ten. The sequenced sample was PBMCs. This TCR was recovered from a woman aged 25-40 years in good health and CMV-seronegative.

The CDR3: CASSRLDGYTF. CDR3 sequence (DNA): TGTGCCAGCAGCCGGCTAGATGGCTACACCTTC. The chain couples TRBV5-6 to TRBJ1-2; no reliable D call. Germline values: CDR1 SGHDT, CDR2 YYEEEE. The CDR3 length is 11 residues. Trimming pared 4 bases from V and 6 bases from J, leaving 7 bases between.